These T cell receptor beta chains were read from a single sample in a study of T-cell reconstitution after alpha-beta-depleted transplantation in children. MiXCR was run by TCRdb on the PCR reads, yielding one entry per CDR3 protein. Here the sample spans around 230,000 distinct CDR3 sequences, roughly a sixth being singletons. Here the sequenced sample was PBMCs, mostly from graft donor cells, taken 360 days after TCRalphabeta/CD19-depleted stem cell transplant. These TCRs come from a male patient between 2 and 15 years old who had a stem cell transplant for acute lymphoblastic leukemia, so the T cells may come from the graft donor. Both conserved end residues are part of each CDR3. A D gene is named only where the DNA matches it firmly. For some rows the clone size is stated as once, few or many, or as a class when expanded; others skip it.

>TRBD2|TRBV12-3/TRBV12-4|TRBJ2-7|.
TGTGCCAGCAGTACACTAGCGGGGGGTTACGAGCAGTACTTC
CASSTLAGGYEQYF
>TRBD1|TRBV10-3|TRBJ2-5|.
TGTGCCATCAGTGAGTTAGAATCCGGGACAGGGGGCTTCGAGACCCAGTACTTC
CAISELESGTGGFETQYF
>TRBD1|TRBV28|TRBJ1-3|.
TGTGCCAGCCTGACAGGGGTAGGAAACACCATATATTTT
CASLTGVGNTIYF
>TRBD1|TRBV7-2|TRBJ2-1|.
TGTGCCAGCAGCTTAGACAGGGGGCTCTACAATGAGCAGTTCTTC
CASSLDRGLYNEQFF
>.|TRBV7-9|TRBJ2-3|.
TGTGCCAGCAGGGATGGGGGGACACTCACAGATACGCAGTATTTT
CASRDGGTLTDTQYF
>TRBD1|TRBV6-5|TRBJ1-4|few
TGTGCCAGCAGTTACCGGAAGACAGGGGGCGATGAAAAACTGTTTTTT
CASSYRKTGGDEKLFF
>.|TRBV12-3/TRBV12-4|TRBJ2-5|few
TGTGCCAGCAGCGCGTGGGGCGCGGAGACCCAGTACTTC
CASSAWGAETQYF
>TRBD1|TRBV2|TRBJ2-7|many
TGTGCCAGCAGCATACAGGGGCGCCGGTACGAGCAGTACTTC
CASSIQGRRYEQYF
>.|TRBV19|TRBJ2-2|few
TGTGCCAGTAGTCCGGACGGCCCGAACACCGGGGAGCTGTTTTTT
CASSPDGPNTGELFF
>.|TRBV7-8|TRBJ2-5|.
TGTGCCAGCAGCTTAGTTGGCCTACAAGAGACCCAGTACTTC
CASSLVGLQETQYF
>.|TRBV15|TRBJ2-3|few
TGTGCCACCAGCAGAGCCCCCCCCGATACGCAGTATTTT
CATSRAPPDTQYF
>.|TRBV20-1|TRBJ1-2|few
TGCAGTGCTAGAGACCACGCGAGGGGCGGGTATGGCTACACCTTC
CSARDHARGGYGYTF
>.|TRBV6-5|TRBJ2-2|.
TGTGCCAGCAGTTACGCCAGGACGAACACCGGGGAGCTGTTTTTT
CASSYARTNTGELFF
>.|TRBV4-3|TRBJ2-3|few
TGCGCCAGCAGCCGAACCATGTCAGATACGCAGTATTTT
CASSRTMSDTQYF
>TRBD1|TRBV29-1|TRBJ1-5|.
TGCAGCGTACCACTCCGAGACAGGGTCAACAATCAGCCCCAGCATTTT
CSVPLRDRVNNQPQHF
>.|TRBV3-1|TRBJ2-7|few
TGTGCCAGCAGCCAAGGGGGGGACCCCTACGAGCAGTACTTC
CASSQGGDPYEQYF
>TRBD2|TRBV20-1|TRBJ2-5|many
TGCAGTGCTAGAAGTATTAGCGGGGGAGGGGAGACCCAGTACTTC
CSARSISGGGETQYF
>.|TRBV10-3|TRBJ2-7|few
TGTGCCATCAGCCAAGGGGCCGAGTACCACGAGCAGTACTTC
CAISQGAEYHEQYF
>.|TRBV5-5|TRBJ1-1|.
TGTGCCAGCAGTAAAGCGGGGGATTCCCTATGGACTGAAGCTTTCTTT
CASSKAGDSLWTEAFF
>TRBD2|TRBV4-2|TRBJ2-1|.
TGTGCCAGCAGCCACCCCCCGACTAGCCTCAATGAGCAGTTCTTC
CASSHPPTSLNEQFF
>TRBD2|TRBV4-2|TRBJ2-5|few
TGTGCCAGCAGCCAAGATGCCAGCGGGGAAGAGACCCAGTACTTC
CASSQDASGEETQYF
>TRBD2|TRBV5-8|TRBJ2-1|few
TGTGCCAGCAGCTTGCTAGCGGGGGGGCCGGATGAGCAGTTCTTC
CASSLLAGGPDEQFF
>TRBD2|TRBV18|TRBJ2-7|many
TGTGCCAGCTCACCATCTAGCGGGAGTTCCGAGCAGTACTTC
CASSPSSGSSEQYF
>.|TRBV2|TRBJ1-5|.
TGTGCCAGCAGTGAAAAGGGTGCTCCTAGCAATCAGCCCCAGCATTTT
CASSEKGAPSNQPQHF
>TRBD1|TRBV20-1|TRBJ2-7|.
TGCAGTGCTAAAGTTCCCGGGACAGCCTTCTACGAGCAGTACTTC
CSAKVPGTAFYEQYF
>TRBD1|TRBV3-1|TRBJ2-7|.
TGTGCCAGCAGCCAAGTACCCGGGACAGGGGGACCCTACGAGCAGTACTTC
CASSQVPGTGGPYEQYF
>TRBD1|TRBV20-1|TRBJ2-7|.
TGCAGTGCTAACACGCCCGGGACAGGGTTCTACGAGCAGTACTTC
CSANTPGTGFYEQYF
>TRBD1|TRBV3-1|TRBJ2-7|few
TGTGCCAGCAGCCCCTCGGGGGACAGGGTCTCCTACGAGCAGTACTTC
CASSPSGDRVSYEQYF
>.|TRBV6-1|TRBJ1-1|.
TGTGCCAGCCGGATGGGGGGCGTTGGAGACACTGAAGCTTTCTTT
CASRMGGVGDTEAFF
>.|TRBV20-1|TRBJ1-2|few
TGCAGTGCTAGAGATGGGCCCCTCAGCGGCTACACCTTC
CSARDGPLSGYTF
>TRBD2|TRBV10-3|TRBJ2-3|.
TGTGCCATCAGTACAGCGGGGGGGACAGATACGCAGTATTTT
CAISTAGGTDTQYF
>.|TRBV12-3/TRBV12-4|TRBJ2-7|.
TGTGCCAGCAGTTTTGGGGGGGGCCGTCCTTACGAGCAGTACTTC
CASSFGGGRPYEQYF
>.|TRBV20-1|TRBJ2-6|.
TGCAGTGCTAGAGGCCAGGGAGGTTCTGGGGCCAACGTCCTGACTTTC
CSARGQGGSGANVLTF
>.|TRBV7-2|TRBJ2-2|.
TGTGCCAGCAGCTCAACGGGGGAAGGGGCCGGGGAGCTGTTTTTT
CASSSTGEGAGELFF
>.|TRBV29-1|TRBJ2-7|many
TGCAGCGTTCCGGGACGGCTTAAACACGAGCAGTACTTC
CSVPGRLKHEQYF
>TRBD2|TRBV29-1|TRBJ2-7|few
TGCAGCGTTGAGCTAGCGGGGTACCACGAGCAGTACTTC
CSVELAGYHEQYF
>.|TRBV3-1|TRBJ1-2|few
TGTGCCAGCAGCCAAGGGACTACCTATGGCTACACCTTC
CASSQGTTYGYTF
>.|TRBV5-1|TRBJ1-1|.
TGCGCCAGCTTCCCAGGGGTGGCTAGGATTTCCACTGAAGCTTTCTTT
CASFPGVARISTEAFF
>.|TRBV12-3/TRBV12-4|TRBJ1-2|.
TGTGCCAGCTCGGCCCGATTGCTCTATGGCTACACCTTC
CASSARLLYGYTF
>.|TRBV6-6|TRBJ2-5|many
TGTGCCAGCAGTTACGGGGAGACCCAGTACTTC
CASSYGETQYF
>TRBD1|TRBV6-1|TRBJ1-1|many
TGTGCCAGCAGAGCGGACAGGGAGGGCACTGAAGCTTTCTTT
CASRADREGTEAFF
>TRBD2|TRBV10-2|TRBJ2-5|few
TGCGCCAGCAGTTATAGTAGCGGGGGCTCGGAGACCCAGTACTTC
CASSYSSGGSETQYF
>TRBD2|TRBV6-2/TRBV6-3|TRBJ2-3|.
TGTGCCAGCAGTTTATGGGACTATCAAGATACGCAGTATTTT
CASSLWDYQDTQYF
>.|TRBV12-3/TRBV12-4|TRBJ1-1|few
TGTGCCAGCAGTACCGACTCTCACGGTGAAGCTTTCTTT
CASSTDSHGEAFF
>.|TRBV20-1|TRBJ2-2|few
TGCAGTGCTAGGGGTACATTGGGACAGAACACCGGGGAGCTGTTTTTT
CSARGTLGQNTGELFF
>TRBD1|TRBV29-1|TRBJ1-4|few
TGCAGCGTTGAGCGCTGGCAGGGGGATGAAAAACTGTTTTTT
CSVERWQGDEKLFF
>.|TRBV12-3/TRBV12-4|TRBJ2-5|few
TGTGCCATCCAACGTTACTTGCCTGAGACCCAGTACTTC
CAIQRYLPETQYF
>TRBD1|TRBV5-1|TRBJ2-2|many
TGCGCCAGCCAAACGGGACAGTACACCGGGGAGCTGTTTTTT
CASQTGQYTGELFF
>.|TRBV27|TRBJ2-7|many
TGTGCCAGCAGTTTAGGGTCCGTGGGTTTAGGCCCCTACGAGCAGTACTTC
CASSLGSVGLGPYEQYF
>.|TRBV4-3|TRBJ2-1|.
TGCGCCAGCAGCCAAGTAGGAGGGGCGGGAAACAATGAGCAGTTCTTC
CASSQVGGAGNNEQFF
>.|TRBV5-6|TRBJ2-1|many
TGTGCCAGCAGCCCATCGGGGAGTGAGCAGTTCTTC
CASSPSGSEQFF
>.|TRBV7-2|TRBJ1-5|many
TGTGCCAGCAGCTTAGGATTATCGGGAGACGGGCCCCAGCATTTT
CASSLGLSGDGPQHF
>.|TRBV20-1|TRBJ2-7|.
TGCAGTGTGGCTGTAGCCTACGAGCAGTACTTC
CSVAVAYEQYF
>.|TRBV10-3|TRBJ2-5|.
TGTGCCATCAGTGATGAGGGAAAGGGAGAGACCCAGTACTTC
CAISDEGKGETQYF